A selection of T cell receptor beta chains follows, all from one sample in a study of T cells in narcolepsy. Profiled with immunoSEQ multiplex PCR; TCRdb holds only in-frame clones, not every one. The sample comprises about 33,000 clones, about nine tenths of which are singletons, and around 1.2% rests with the top ten. The sample comprised CD45RA- memory CD4+ T cells from PBMCs. Receptors originate from a human donor with narcolepsy. The CDR3 runs from the conserved cysteine through the conserved F or W. A D gene is named only where the DNA matches it firmly. Size is omitted from some rows. Given values are once, few, many or a class for expanded clones.

size: NA
J: TRBJ1-5
V: TRBV30
D: NA
DNA: TGTGCCTGGAGTGTCTCCCTTATACGCAATCAGCCCCAGCATTTT
CDR3: CAWSVSLIRNQPQHF

size: NA
J: TRBJ2-7
V: TRBV10-1
D: NA
DNA: TGCGCCAGCAGTGTTGGGCAGGGCTACGAGCAGTACTTC
CDR3: CASSVGQGYEQYF

size: NA
J: TRBJ2-5
V: TRBV1
D: NA
DNA: TGCGCCAGCAGCCAAGAGAAGCGGTCCGACAATAACGAGACCCAGTACTTC
CDR3: CASSQEKRSDNNETQYF

size: NA
J: TRBJ1-6
V: TRBV28
D: NA
DNA: TGTGCCAGCAGTCCAGGGTCCCATAATTCACCCCTCCACTTT
CDR3: CASSPGSHNSPLHF

size: NA
J: TRBJ2-5
V: TRBV7-6
D: NA
DNA: TGTGCCAGCAGCCTTAGGTTACGGGAGACCCAGTACTTC
CDR3: CASSLRLRETQYF

size: NA
J: TRBJ1-6
V: TRBV28
D: NA
DNA: TGTGCCAGCAGTGCCGGGACATCCAATTCACCCCTCCACTTT
CDR3: CASSAGTSNSPLHF

size: NA
J: TRBJ2-1
V: TRBV29-1
D: TRBD1
DNA: TGCAGCGCCGAACGCCAGGGGGCCACAAATGAGCAGTTCTTC
CDR3: CSAERQGATNEQFF

size: NA
J: TRBJ1-3
V: TRBV10-3
D: NA
DNA: TGTGCCATCAGAGCTCAACAGGGTGCTGGAAACACCATATATTTT
CDR3: CAIRAQQGAGNTIYF

size: NA
J: TRBJ2-7
V: TRBV5-3
D: NA
DNA: TGTGCCAGAAGCTTGGCGGGTTATCAGGGCGAGCAGTACTTC
CDR3: CARSLAGYQGEQYF

size: NA
J: TRBJ2-5
V: TRBV6-5
D: TRBD2
DNA: TGTGCCAGCAGTTTTTCGAGCGGGGGAGAGACCCAGTACTTC
CDR3: CASSFSSGGETQYF

size: NA
J: TRBJ2-7
V: TRBV6-1
D: NA
DNA: TGTGCCAGCAGTCGGAGGGGAAACTCCTACGAGCAGTACTTC
CDR3: CASSRRGNSYEQYF

size: few
J: TRBJ1-4
V: TRBV25-1
D: NA
DNA: TGTGCCAGCAGGGGTCCTAATGAAAAACTGTTTTTT
CDR3: CASRGPNEKLFF

size: NA
J: TRBJ2-5
V: TRBV10-2
D: TRBD1
DNA: TGCGCCAGCAGTGAGTCTTTGATCAGGACAGGGGGCTTTCAGACCCAGTACTTC
CDR3: CASSESLIRTGGFQTQYF

size: NA
J: TRBJ2-3
V: TRBV11-2
D: NA
DNA: TGTGCCAGCAGCTTAGAGAGGCAGTCAGATACGCAGTATTTT
CDR3: CASSLERQSDTQYF

size: few
J: TRBJ1-4
V: TRBV19
D: NA
DNA: TGTGCCAGTAGTACTTCCTTGGTCCCTAATGAAAAACTGTTTTTT
CDR3: CASSTSLVPNEKLFF

size: NA
J: TRBJ2-2
V: TRBV4-3
D: TRBD2
DNA: TGCGCCAGCAGCCAAGATGGAGTAGCGGGGAACACCGGGGAGCTGTTTTTT
CDR3: CASSQDGVAGNTGELFF

size: NA
J: TRBJ2-2
V: TRBV7-2
D: TRBD2
DNA: TGTGCCAGCAGCCTGCTCCCGGGGGGATCGAACACCGGGGAGCTGTTTTTT
CDR3: CASSLLPGGSNTGELFF

size: NA
J: TRBJ1-4
V: TRBV5-1
D: TRBD1
DNA: TGCGCCAGCAGCTTGGCGAGGACAGGGACGAACGAAAAACTGTTTTTT
CDR3: CASSLARTGTNEKLFF

size: once
J: TRBJ1-1
V: TRBV28
D: TRBD1
DNA: TGTGCCAGCAGCTCGGACAGGGCCATGAACACTGAAGCTTTCTTT
CDR3: CASSSDRAMNTEAFF

size: NA
J: TRBJ2-5
V: TRBV7-2
D: TRBD2
DNA: TGTGCCAGCAGCCCGGGCGGGCTAGCGGGGGGCCAGTACTTC
CDR3: CASSPGGLAGGQYF

size: once
J: TRBJ1-1
V: TRBV5-8
D: TRBD1
DNA: TGTGCCAGCAGGAAACAGGGGGCGCTCCTTGAAGCTTTCTTT
CDR3: CASRKQGALLEAFF

size: few
J: TRBJ1-5
V: TRBV28
D: NA
DNA: TGTGCCAGCAGTTCATACAATCAGCCCCAGCATTTT
CDR3: CASSSYNQPQHF

size: NA
J: TRBJ1-2
V: TRBV5-1
D: TRBD1
DNA: TGCGCCAGCAGCTTAGGACAGGGATACTATGGCTACACCTTC
CDR3: CASSLGQGYYGYTF

size: NA
J: TRBJ1-3
V: TRBV5-1
D: NA
DNA: TGCGCCAGCAGCGCGGATCCTATCTCTGGAAACACCATATATTTT
CDR3: CASSADPISGNTIYF

size: NA
J: TRBJ2-7
V: TRBV29-1
D: NA
DNA: TGCAGCGTGGGGACTGGGACCTACGAGCAGTACTTC
CDR3: CSVGTGTYEQYF

size: NA
J: TRBJ2-2
V: TRBV28
D: TRBD1
DNA: TGTGCCAGCAGTTCCTGGACAGGGAAAGTGAAGAACACCGGGGAGCTGTTTTTT
CDR3: CASSSWTGKVKNTGELFF

size: once
J: TRBJ2-4
V: TRBV4-2
D: NA
DNA: TGTGCCAGCAGCCAAGAAGGCGAAAACATTCAGTACTTC
CDR3: CASSQEGENIQYF

size: NA
J: TRBJ1-4
V: TRBV29-1
D: NA
DNA: TGCAGCGGACGGGAAATGGGTGAAAAACTGTTTTTT
CDR3: CSGREMGEKLFF

size: NA
J: TRBJ1-5
V: TRBV7-9
D: TRBD1
DNA: TGTGCCAGTCGCCCAGGGGGGAATCAGCCCCAGCATTTT
CDR3: CASRPGGNQPQHF

size: once
J: TRBJ2-5
V: TRBV7-2
D: TRBD2
DNA: TGTGCCAGCAGCCCCTTAGCGGGGGGGCCCGGCGAGACCCAGTACTTC
CDR3: CASSPLAGGPGETQYF

size: NA
J: TRBJ1-1
V: TRBV19
D: NA
DNA: TGTGCCAGTAGTATGTCAGACACCGGGGGGAGGTCTGAAGCTTTCTTT
CDR3: CASSMSDTGGRSEAFF

size: NA
J: TRBJ1-1
V: TRBV11-2
D: NA
DNA: TGTGCCAGCAGCTTAGTGGAGCAGGAGAGATGGAAGACTGAAGCTTTCTTT
CDR3: CASSLVEQERWKTEAFF

size: once
J: TRBJ1-6
V: TRBV6-1
D: TRBD1
DNA: TGTGCCAGCAGAGACAGGGACGGACCCCTCCACTTT
CDR3: CASRDRDGPLHF

size: NA
J: TRBJ1-5
V: TRBV6-5
D: NA
DNA: TGTGCCAGCAGTTCCGACGGGGGTGGCCGTCAGCCCCAGCATTTT
CDR3: CASSSDGGGRQPQHF

size: NA
J: TRBJ1-3
V: TRBV4-2
D: TRBD1
DNA: TGTGCCAGCAGCCTCCGACAGGGTGAATCTGGAAACACCATATATTTT
CDR3: CASSLRQGESGNTIYF

size: NA
J: TRBJ1-5
V: TRBV12-5
D: TRBD1
DNA: TGTGCTAGTGGTTTGGTCATAACCGGACAGGGCAATCAGCCCCAGCATTTT
CDR3: CASGLVITGQGNQPQHF

size: NA
J: TRBJ1-1
V: TRBV7-2
D: NA
DNA: TGTGCCAGCACCAAGGAGTTGGGGACTGAAGCTTTCTTT
CDR3: CASTKELGTEAFF

size: NA
J: TRBJ2-3
V: TRBV19
D: TRBD2
DNA: TGTGCCAGTAGTCCGACCGGGACTAGCGGTTATACGCAGTATTTT
CDR3: CASSPTGTSGYTQYF

size: NA
J: TRBJ2-1
V: TRBV7-2
D: NA
DNA: TGTGCCAGCAGCTTATCCAGCGGAAGCCACAATGAGCAGTTCTTC
CDR3: CASSLSSGSHNEQFF

size: NA
J: TRBJ1-3
V: TRBV11-2
D: TRBD1
DNA: TGTGCCAGCAGCCTCGACAGGGAAAACACCATATATTTT
CDR3: CASSLDRENTIYF

size: NA
J: TRBJ2-3
V: TRBV25-1
D: NA
DNA: TGTGCCAGCAGTGTTTCCCCGCGCACAGATACGCAGTATTTT
CDR3: CASSVSPRTDTQYF

size: NA
J: TRBJ1-1
V: TRBV2
D: TRBD1
DNA: TGTGCCAGGGTGACAGGGACTGAAGCTTTCTTT
CDR3: CARVTGTEAFF

size: NA
J: TRBJ2-5
V: TRBV29-1
D: TRBD1
DNA: TGCAGCGTTGATCGACAGGGAAGGAAAGAGACCCAGTACTTC
CDR3: CSVDRQGRKETQYF

size: NA
J: TRBJ1-5
V: TRBV5-1
D: NA
DNA: TGCGCCAGCAGCTTGGAACCGGGGAATCAGCCCCAGCATTTT
CDR3: CASSLEPGNQPQHF

size: NA
J: TRBJ2-7
V: TRBV6-1
D: TRBD2
DNA: TGTGCCACCTTGGGGCCACCTAGCGGCCGGGACGAGCAGTACTTC
CDR3: CATLGPPSGRDEQYF

size: NA
J: TRBJ2-5
V: TRBV4-3
D: TRBD1
DNA: TGCGCCAGCAGCCAAGATACAGGGGGCCCAACCCAGTACTTC
CDR3: CASSQDTGGPTQYF

size: NA
J: TRBJ1-2
V: TRBV10-1
D: NA
DNA: TGCGCCAGCAGCCCGACAGCTAACTATGGCTACACCTTC
CDR3: CASSPTANYGYTF

size: NA
J: TRBJ1-5
V: TRBV28
D: NA
DNA: TGTGCCAGCAGTTTTGGGTACAATCAGCCCCAGCATTTT
CDR3: CASSFGYNQPQHF

size: NA
J: TRBJ2-6
V: TRBV6-1
D: NA
DNA: TGTGCCAGCAGTGAACTAGGGGTCTCTGGGGCCAACGTCCTGACTTTC
CDR3: CASSELGVSGANVLTF

size: NA
J: TRBJ2-1
V: TRBV29-1
D: NA
DNA: TGCAGCGCCGATGGGTGGGGGGCTGACGATGAGCAGTTCTTC
CDR3: CSADGWGADDEQFF

size: NA
J: TRBJ2-3
V: TRBV5-8
D: TRBD2
DNA: TGTGCCAGCAGCTTTTTTGGACTAGCTCCAGATACGCAGTATTTT
CDR3: CASSFFGLAPDTQYF

size: NA
J: TRBJ1-1
V: TRBV9
D: NA
DNA: TGTGCCAGCAGCGTCAACGCGGCCAACACTGAAGCTTTCTTT
CDR3: CASSVNAANTEAFF

size: once
J: TRBJ1-2
V: TRBV2
D: NA
DNA: TGTGCCAGCAGTGAAGCGCTCCCCTCATCTTATGGCTACACCTTC
CDR3: CASSEALPSSYGYTF

size: NA
J: TRBJ1-6
V: TRBV18
D: TRBD1
DNA: TGTGCCAGTCGACGAACAGGGGATAATTCACCCCTCCACTTT
CDR3: CASRRTGDNSPLHF

size: once
J: TRBJ2-7
V: TRBV14
D: NA
DNA: TGTGCCAGCAGCCGGGCCCCCCGCGAGCAGTACTTC
CDR3: CASSRAPREQYF